Included here is one T cell receptor (beta chain) sequence, with context. Its specificity is not known. Naivety among CD8 cells was defined by CD45RO negativity and positive CCR7 selection, thereby excluding terminally differentiated effector memory CD45RA+ cells. The repertoire was sequenced with immunoSEQ multiplex PCR; TCRdb's copy has only in-frame clones and lacks some. The table has around 600,000 clones, roughly 95% seen once. CDR1 and CDR2 from the germline V gene are KGHSH and LQKENI. This CDR3 comprises 15 residues. The ends lost 3 bases at V and 2 bases at J; junction bases unmatched: 7. The entry originates in a study of shared clonotypes between healthy human individuals. In the study overall: Donor ages ranged 18 to 49 years: two women, a few men. Study-level results: Clonotype sharing levels among donors were expected to vary with sequencing depth. There were few donors, and this limited the genetic and exposure-history diversity represented.

This TCR derives from a woman aged 25 to 39 in good health. Sequences were obtained from naive CD8+ T cells sorted from blood. The chain couples TRBV18 to TRBJ2-7; 7 nucleotides agree with TRBD1. In DNA, the CDR3 is TGTGCCAGCTCACCCTCCGCGCAGGGGGCCTACGAGCAGTACTTC. The encoded protein is CASSPSAQGAYEQYF. The full variable domain, in which reference TRBV18 and TRBJ2-7 provide the parts outside the CDR3, is NAGVMQNPRHLVRRRGQEARLRCSPMKGHSHVYWYRQLPEEGLKFMVYLQKENIIDESGMPKERFSAEFPKEGPSILRIQQVVRGDSAAYFCASSPSAQGAYEQYFGPGTRLTVT.